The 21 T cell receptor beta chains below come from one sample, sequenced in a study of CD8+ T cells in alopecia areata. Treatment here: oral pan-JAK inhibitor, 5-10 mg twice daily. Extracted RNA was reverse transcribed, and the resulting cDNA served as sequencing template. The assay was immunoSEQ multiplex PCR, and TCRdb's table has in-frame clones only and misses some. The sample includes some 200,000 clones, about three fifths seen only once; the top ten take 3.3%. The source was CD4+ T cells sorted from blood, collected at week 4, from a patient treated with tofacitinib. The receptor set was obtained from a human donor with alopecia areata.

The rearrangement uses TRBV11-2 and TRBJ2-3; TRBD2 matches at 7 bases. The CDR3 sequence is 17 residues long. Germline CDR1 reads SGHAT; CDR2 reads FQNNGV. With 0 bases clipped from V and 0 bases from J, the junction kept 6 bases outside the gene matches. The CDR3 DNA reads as TGTGCCAGCAGCTTAGACTCGGGGACTACTAGCACAGATACGCAGTATTTT. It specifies CASSLDSGTTSTDTQYF.

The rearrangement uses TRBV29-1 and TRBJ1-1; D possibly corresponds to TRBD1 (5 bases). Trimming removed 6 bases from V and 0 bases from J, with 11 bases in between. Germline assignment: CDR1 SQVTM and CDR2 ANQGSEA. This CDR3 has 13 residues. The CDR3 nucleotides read TGCAGCGTCCGACAGCGCATGAACACTGAAGCTTTCTTT. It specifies CSVRQRMNTEAFF.

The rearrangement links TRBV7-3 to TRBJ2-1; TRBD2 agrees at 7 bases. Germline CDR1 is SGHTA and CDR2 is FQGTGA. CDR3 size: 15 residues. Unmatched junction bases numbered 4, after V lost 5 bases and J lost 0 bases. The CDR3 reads CASSLSGDSYNEQFF. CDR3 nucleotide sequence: TGTGCCAGCAGCCTCAGCGGGGACTCCTACAATGAGCAGTTCTTC.

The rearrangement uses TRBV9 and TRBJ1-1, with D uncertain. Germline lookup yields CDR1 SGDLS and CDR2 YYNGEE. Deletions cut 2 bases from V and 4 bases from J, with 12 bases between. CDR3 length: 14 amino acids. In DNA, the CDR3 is TGTGCCAGCAGCGTCTCCTCACGGAGCACTGAAGCTTTCTTT. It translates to CASSVSSRSTEAFF.

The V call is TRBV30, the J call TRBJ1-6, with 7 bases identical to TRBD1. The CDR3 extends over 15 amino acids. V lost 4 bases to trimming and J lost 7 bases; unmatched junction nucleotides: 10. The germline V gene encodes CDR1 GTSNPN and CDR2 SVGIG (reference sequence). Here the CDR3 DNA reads TGTGCCTGGACGAGAGAGGGGGCGCGGAATTCACCCCTCCACTTT. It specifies CAWTREGARNSPLHF.

CDR3 residues: CASSTGTGEPYGYTF. The CDR3 region has the DNA TGTGCCAGCAGCACTGGGACAGGGGAGCCCTATGGCTACACCTTC. This chain joins TRBV7-9 and TRBJ1-2, with 10 bases matching TRBD1. Per germline, CDR1 SEHNR and CDR2 FQNEAQ (reference sequence). This CDR3 contains 15 residues. Trimming removed 5 bases from V and 4 bases from J; junction bases left unmatched: 7.

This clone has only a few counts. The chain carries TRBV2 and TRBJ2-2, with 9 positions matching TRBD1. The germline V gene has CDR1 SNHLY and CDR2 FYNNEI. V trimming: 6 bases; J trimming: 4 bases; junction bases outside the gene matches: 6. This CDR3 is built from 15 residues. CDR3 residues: CASSQGTGSTGELFF. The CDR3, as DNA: TGTGCCAGCAGCCAAGGGACAGGGAGCACCGGGGAGCTGTTTTTT.

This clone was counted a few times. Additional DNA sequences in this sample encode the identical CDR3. CDR3 residues: CASSPDRGNTEAFF. The CDR3 coding sequence is TGTGCCAGCAGTCCTGACCGGGGAAACACTGAAGCTTTCTTT. This rearrangement joins TRBV6-5 to TRBJ1-1; D not certain. Trimming took off 5 bases at V and 2 bases at J, with 12 bases between the two ends. Looked up from germline, CDR1 is MNHEY and CDR2 is SVGAGI. The CDR3 covers 14 residues.

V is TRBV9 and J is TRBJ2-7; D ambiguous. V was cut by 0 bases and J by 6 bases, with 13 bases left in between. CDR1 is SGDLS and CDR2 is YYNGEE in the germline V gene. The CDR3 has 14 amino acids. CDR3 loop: CASSVAPVSGEQYF. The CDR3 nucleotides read TGTGCCAGCAGCGTAGCCCCCGTATCGGGCGAGCAGTACTTC.

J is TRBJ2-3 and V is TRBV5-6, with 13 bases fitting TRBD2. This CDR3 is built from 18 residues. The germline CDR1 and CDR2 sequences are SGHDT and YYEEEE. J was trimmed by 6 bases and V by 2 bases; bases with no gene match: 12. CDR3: CASSFRLAGGAPGDTQYF. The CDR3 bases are TGTGCCAGCAGCTTCCGACTAGCGGGGGGCGCTCCCGGGGATACGCAGTATTTT.

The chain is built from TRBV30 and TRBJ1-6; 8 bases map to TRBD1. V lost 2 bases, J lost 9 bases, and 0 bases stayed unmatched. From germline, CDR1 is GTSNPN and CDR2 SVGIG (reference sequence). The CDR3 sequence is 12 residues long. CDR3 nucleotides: TGTGCCTGGAGTACAGGGGGTTCACCCCTCCACTTT. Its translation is CAWSTGGSPLHF.

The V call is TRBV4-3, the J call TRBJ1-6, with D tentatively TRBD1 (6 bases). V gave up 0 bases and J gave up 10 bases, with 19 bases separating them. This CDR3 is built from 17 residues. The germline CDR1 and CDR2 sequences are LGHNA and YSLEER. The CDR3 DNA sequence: TGCGCCAGCAGCCAAGATCTGGGAGCGGGCGGACAGTCACCCCTCCACTTT. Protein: CASSQDLGAGGQSPLHF.

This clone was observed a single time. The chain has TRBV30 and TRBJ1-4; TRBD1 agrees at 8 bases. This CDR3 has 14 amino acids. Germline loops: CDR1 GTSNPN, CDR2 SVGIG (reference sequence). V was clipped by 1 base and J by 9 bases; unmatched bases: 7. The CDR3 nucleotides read TGTGCCTGGAGTGCCGACAGGGGTCTTCAAAAACTGTTTTTT. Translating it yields CAWSADRGLQKLFF. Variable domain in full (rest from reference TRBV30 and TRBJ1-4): SQTIHQWPATLVQPVGSPLSLECTVEGTSNPNLYWYRQAAGRGLQLLFYSVGIGQISSEVPQNLSASRPQDRQFILSSKKLLLSDSGFYLCAWSADRGLQKLFFGSGTQLSVL.

The CDR3 bases are TGTGCCAGCAGCTTGCGAGGGGGGGCCCTGGAGACCCAGTACTTC. Its translation: CASSLRGGALETQYF. The chain uses TRBV6-5 and TRBJ2-5, with a weak D call TRBD2 (7 bases). Trimming took 6 bases from V and 5 from J, leaving 19 bases between them. There are 15 residues in the CDR3. CDR1 MNHEY and CDR2 SVGAGI come from the germline V gene.

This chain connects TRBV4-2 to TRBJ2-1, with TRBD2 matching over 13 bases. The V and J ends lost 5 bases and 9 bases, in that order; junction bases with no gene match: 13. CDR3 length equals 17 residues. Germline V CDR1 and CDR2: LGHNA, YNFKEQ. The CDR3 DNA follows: TGTGCCAGCAGCTCAGGGACTAGCGGGGAGCCCTGGGGTGAGCAGTTCTTC. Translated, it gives CASSSGTSGEPWGEQFF.

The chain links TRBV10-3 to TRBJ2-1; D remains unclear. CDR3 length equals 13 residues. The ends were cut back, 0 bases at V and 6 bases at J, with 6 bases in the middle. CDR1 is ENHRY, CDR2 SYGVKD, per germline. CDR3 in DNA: TGTGCCATCAGTGAGTCCAGATTCAATGAGCAGTTCTTC. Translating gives CAISESRFNEQFF.

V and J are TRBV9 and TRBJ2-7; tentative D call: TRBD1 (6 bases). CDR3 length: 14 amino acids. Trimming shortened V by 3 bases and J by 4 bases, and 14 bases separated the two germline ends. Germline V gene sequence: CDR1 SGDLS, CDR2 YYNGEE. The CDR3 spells CASSAQGVGYEQYF. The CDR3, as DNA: TGTGCCAGCAGCGCACAGGGAGTGGGATACGAGCAGTACTTC.

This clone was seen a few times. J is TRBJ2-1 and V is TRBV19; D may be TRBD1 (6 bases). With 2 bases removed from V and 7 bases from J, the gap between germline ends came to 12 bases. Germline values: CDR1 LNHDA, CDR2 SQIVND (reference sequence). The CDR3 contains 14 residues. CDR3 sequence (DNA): TGTGCCAGTAGTATACAGGGGCTGGGGAATGAGCAGTTCTTC. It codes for CASSIQGLGNEQFF. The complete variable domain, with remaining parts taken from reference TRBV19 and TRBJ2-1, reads DGGITQSPKYLFRKEGQNVTLSCEQNLNHDAMYWYRQDPGQGLRLIYYSQIVNDFQKGDIAEGYSVSREKKESFPLTVTSAQKNPTAFYLCASSIQGLGNEQFFGPGTRLTVL.

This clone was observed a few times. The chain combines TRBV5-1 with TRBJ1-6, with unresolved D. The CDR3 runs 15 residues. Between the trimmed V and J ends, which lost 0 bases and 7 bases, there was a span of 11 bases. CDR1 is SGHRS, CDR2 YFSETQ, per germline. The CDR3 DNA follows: TGCGCCAGCAGCTTGGGGGGAATGGGAAATTCACCCCTCCACTTT. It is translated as CASSLGGMGNSPLHF.

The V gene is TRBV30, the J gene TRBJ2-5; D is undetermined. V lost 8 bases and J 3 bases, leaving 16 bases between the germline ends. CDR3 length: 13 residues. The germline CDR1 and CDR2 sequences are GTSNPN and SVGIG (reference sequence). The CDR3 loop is CASSFMGKETQYF. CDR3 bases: TGTGCCAGCAGCTTTATGGGTAAAGAGACCCAGTACTTC.

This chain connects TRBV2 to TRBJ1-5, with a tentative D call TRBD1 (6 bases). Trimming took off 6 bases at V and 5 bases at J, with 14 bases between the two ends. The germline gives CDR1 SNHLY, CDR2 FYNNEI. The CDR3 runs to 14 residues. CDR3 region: CASSLQGSHQPQHF. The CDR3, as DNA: TGTGCCAGCAGCCTACAGGGATCCCATCAGCCCCAGCATTTT. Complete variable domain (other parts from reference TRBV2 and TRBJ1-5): EPEVTQTPSHQVTQMGQEVILRCVPISNHLYFYWYRQILGQKVEFLVSFYNNEISEKSEIFDDQFSVERPDGSNFTLKIRSTKLEDSAMYFCASSLQGSHQPQHFGDGTRLSIL.